This TCR beta chain emerged from a study of cytomegalovirus exposure and HLA in healthy donors. The study's findings and limits: Rare sequences made up most TCRs, while some public TCRs were found in many donors. Being productive about 87% or about 30% of the time was typical of most TCR beta V segments in an earlier analysis. Immune exposure information comprised only CMV serostatus. Prediction of most subjects' HLA-A and HLA-B alleles by TCR beta sequences was reportedly accurate.

The PCR ran on 60 Vbeta and 13 Jbeta primers. The protocol was immunoSEQ multiplex PCR, while the TCRdb copy is restricted to in-frame clones and leaves out a portion. The data show 100,000 to 150,000 clones, roughly 77% seen once. Remarks on this clone: The antigen is undetermined.

Germline V lookup: CDR1 SGHRS, CDR2 YFSETQ. The CDR3 has 12 amino acids. The J segment lost 5 bases and the V segment lost 6 bases, leaving 2 bases of the junction unmatched. The chain has TRBV5-1 and TRBJ2-1; 7 bases map to TRBD1. The source of this sequence is a man aged 18 to 30 in good health and CMV-seronegative. Sequenced sample: PBMCs. CDR3 sequence reads: CASTQGNNEQFF. CDR3 DNA: TGCGCCAGCACACAGGGGAACAATGAGCAGTTCTTC.